This TCR beta chain was observed in a study of blood T cell repertoires in COVID-19. As for the study in general: Acute and convalescent COVID-19 samples came from the United States, Italy and Spain. T cells, B-cell-depleted T cells, or PBMCs provided the cDNA or gDNA that served as material.

Sequencing was performed with immunoSEQ multiplex PCR; in TCRdb, only in-frame clones are kept and a portion is missing. The top ten clones hold roughly a tenth of a sample with around 390,000 clones, about 83% of them seen once. The participants were between roughly 18 and 89 years old and came from roughly 25 US areas. The study assigned cohorts using participant-reported clinical history. This CDR3 spans 16 amino acids. CDR1 MNHEY and CDR2 SMNVEV come from the germline V gene (reference sequence). J lost 6 bases, V lost 3 bases, and 8 bases had no gene match. This TCR was recovered from a woman aged 50 to 60 who had recovered from COVID-19. Sequencing was performed on PBMCs or T cells enriched from blood (not recorded which). V is TRBV27 and J is TRBJ1-6, with 7 positions matching TRBD1. DNA for the CDR3: TGTGCCAGCAGTTTGAGAGGGACAGCGACTAATTCACCCCTCCACTTT. It specifies CASSLRGTATNSPLHF.